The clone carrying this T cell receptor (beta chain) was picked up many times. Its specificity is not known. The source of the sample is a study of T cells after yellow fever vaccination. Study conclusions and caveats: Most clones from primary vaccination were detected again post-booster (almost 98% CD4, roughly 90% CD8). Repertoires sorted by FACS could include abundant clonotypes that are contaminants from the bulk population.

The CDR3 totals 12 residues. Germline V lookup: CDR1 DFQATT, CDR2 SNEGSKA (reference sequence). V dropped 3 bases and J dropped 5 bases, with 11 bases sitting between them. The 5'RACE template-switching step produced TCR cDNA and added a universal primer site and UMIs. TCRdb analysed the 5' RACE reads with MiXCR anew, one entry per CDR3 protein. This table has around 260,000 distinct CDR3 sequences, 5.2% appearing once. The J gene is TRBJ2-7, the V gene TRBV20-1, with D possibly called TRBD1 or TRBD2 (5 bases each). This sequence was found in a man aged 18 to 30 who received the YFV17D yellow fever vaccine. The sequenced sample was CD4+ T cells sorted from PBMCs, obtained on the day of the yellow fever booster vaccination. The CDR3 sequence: CSARVGTNEQYF. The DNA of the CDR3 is TGCAGTGCTAGGGTAGGGACCAACGAGCAGTACTTC.